This TCR beta chain was sequenced in a study of T cell responses to AZD1222 COVID-19 vaccine. The CDR3 contains 14 residues. The germline V gene encodes CDR1 LNHDA and CDR2 SQIVND (reference sequence). Trimming stripped 5 bases from V and 1 base from J, with 11 bases between. Broader study findings: White British donors predominated, females outnumbered males, and clonal diversity was possibly underestimated. Only after the peak T cell response were repertoires sampled.

Remarks on this clone: Its matching antigen is unknown.

Libraries were prepared by immunoSEQ multiplex PCR; TCRdb keeps only in-frame clonotypes and omits some of them. The sample carries over 150,000 clones, about 86% recorded once. The sample was peripheral blood, taken on day 0 of MenACWY control vaccination. This sequence originates from an adult in good health. The rearrangement uses TRBV19 and TRBJ1-1; no definite D call. The CDR3 coding sequence is TGTGCCAGTAGTGGCTTTGGCAGGAACACTGAAGCTTTCTTT. As protein: CASSGFGRNTEAFF.